The 31 T cell receptor beta chains below were found in one sample sequenced in a study of T cells in women clearing cervical HPV infection. The repertoire was sequenced with immunoSEQ multiplex PCR; TCRdb's copy has only in-frame clones and lacks some. This sample's clone table lists tens of thousands of clones. Sequenced: blood buffy coat. Every receptor here comes from a woman between 18 and 70 years old with a cervical HPV16 infection that either progressed to CIN3+ or cleared (not recorded which).

To note about this clone: An end of the junction does not agree with germline; a read error may underlie this. The CDR3 loop reads CASSRLGTSGRTGELFF. The part of the CDR3 DNA that was read is TGCGCCAGCAGCCGGCTTGGGACTAGCGGGAGGACCGGGGAG. The chain has TRBV4-2 and TRBJ2-2, with TRBD2 identical over 15 bases. The read finishes 3 residues shy of the CDR3 end, and the germline J gene is used to complete it. CDR1 is LGHNA, CDR2 YNFKEQ, per germline. The length of the CDR3 is 17 residues.

Remarks on this clone: The read gets to within 3 residues of the CDR3 end, and the germline J gene fills in the rest. This chain joins TRBV6-1 and TRBJ2-1; 12 nucleotides match TRBD2. Germline trimming cut 3 bases from V and 7 bases from J; bases unmatched to any gene: 4. This CDR3 has 15 amino acids. The V gene's germline CDR1 is MNHNS and CDR2 SASEGT. The CDR3 DNA, read in part, is TGTGCCAGCAGTGAGGAGGGACTAGCGGGTAATGAG. This translates into CASSEEGLAGNE. The complete CDR3 sequence is CASSEEGLAGNEQFF.

The CDR3 bases that were read are TGTGCCAGCAGCCCCGGAGACAGCCACTCTGGAAACACC. Protein sequence: CASSPGDSHSGNT. In full, the CDR3 is CASSPGDSHSGNTIYF. This chain uses TRBV9 with TRBJ1-3, with D possibly matching TRBD1 (5 bases). The read comes to an end 3 residues before the CDR3 does, leaving the germline J gene to fill in the end. The CDR3 loop spans 16 amino acids. V lost 4 bases and J 0 bases, leaving 14 bases between the germline ends. Germline CDR1 reads SGDLS; CDR2 reads YYNGEE.

Details on this clone: The CDR3 is cut off 3 residues early in the read; its end comes from the germline J gene. The rearrangement uses TRBV5-1 and TRBJ2-5, with a possible D match to TRBD1 (8 bases). Trimming shortened V by 3 bases and J by 1 base, and 13 bases separated the two germline ends. The CDR3 covers 15 residues. Germline lookup yields CDR1 SGHRS and CDR2 YFSETQ. CDR3: CASSSTGEGQETQYF. The CDR3 bases that were read are TGCGCCAGCAGCTCGACAGGGGAGGGCCAAGAGACC.

Worth noting for this clone: The read ends 3 residues before the CDR3 terminus; that terminus is restored from the germline J gene. V is TRBV30 and J is TRBJ1-6; possible D gene TRBD1, 6 bases. CDR1 is GTSNPN, CDR2 SVGIG, per germline (reference sequence). There are 14 residues in the CDR3. The V gene lost 5 bases and the J gene lost 0 bases, with 8 bases spanning the gap. CDR3 sequence reads: CAWGGSSYNSPLHF. The sequenced part of the CDR3 DNA is TGTGCCTGGGGGGGCAGCTCCTATAATTCACCC.

Points on this clone: Coverage ceases 3 residues before the CDR3 finishes, and the germline J gene fills in the end. The chain recombines TRBV18 with TRBJ2-5, with unresolved D. The CDR3 contains 12 residues. Per the germline V gene, CDR1 is KGHSH and CDR2 is LQKENI. V was trimmed by 3 bases and J by 5 bases, leaving 7 bases between them. The sequenced CDR3 bases are TGTGCCAGCTCACCGGGCAGGGAGACC. Translating gives CASSPGRET. The entire CDR3 protein is CASSPGRETQYF.

The sequenced CDR3 bases are TGTGCCAGCAGCTTCAACAGGAATGGC. Encoded protein: CASSFNRNG. The full-length CDR3 reads as CASSFNRNGYTF. The chain joins TRBV11-2 to TRBJ1-2, with D perhaps TRBD1 (5 bases). Read data end 3 residues before the CDR3 end; the end is taken from the germline J gene. The CDR3 is made up of 12 amino acids. Germline loops: CDR1 SGHAT, CDR2 FQNNGV. The V end lost 3 bases, the J end lost 6 bases, and 8 bases lay between the germline ends.

Turning to this clone: The CDR3 end is not reached by the read, which stops 3 residues before it; the germline J gene fills it in. V and J are TRBV19 and TRBJ2-7; D might be TRBD2 (5 bases). Per germline, CDR1 LNHDA and CDR2 SQIVND (reference sequence). V lost 7 bases, J lost 5 bases, and 18 bases lay in between. The CDR3 is 14 amino acids. CDR3 region: CASNKRAHLNEQYF. CDR3 DNA, as far as it was read: TGTGCCAGTAACAAGAGGGCGCATCTCAACGAG.

As to this clone: The sequence runs out 3 residues before the end of the CDR3; the remainder is reconstructed from the germline J gene. The chain combines TRBV18 with TRBJ2-1, with 7 bases identical to TRBD2. In germline, CDR1 is KGHSH, CDR2 LQKENI. The CDR3 is 16 residues long. Unmatched junction bases numbered 10, after V lost 1 base and J lost 7 bases. CDR3 DNA, as far as it was read: TGTGCCAGCTCACCACAGAGCGGGGAGAGGGATAATGAG. This encodes CASSPQSGERDNE. The complete CDR3 sequence is CASSPQSGERDNEQFF.

Regarding this clone: The read ends 3 residues early relative to the CDR3; the germline J gene fills the gap. This chain links TRBV5-5 with TRBJ1-2; 7 bases are a match to TRBD1. In germline, CDR1 is SGHKS, CDR2 YYEKEE (reference sequence). After removal of 3 bases from V and 5 bases from J, the junction contained 10 bases not matched to a gene. The CDR3 length is 15 residues. The CDR3 bases that were read are TGTGCCAGCAGCTCCAGTGGGGGACAGCTGTATGGC. This codes for CASSSSGGQLYG. The full CDR3 reads CASSSSGGQLYGYTF. Supplemented by reference TRBV5-5 and TRBJ1-2, the full variable domain reads DAGVTQSPTHLIKTRGQQVTLRCSPISGHKSVSWYQQVLGQGPQFIFQYYEKEERGRGNFPDRFSARQFPNYSSELNVNALLLGDSALYLCASSSSGGQLYGYTFGSGTRLTVV.

Details on this clone: Read data end 3 residues before the CDR3 end; the end is taken from the germline J gene. The rearrangement joins TRBV18 to TRBJ2-3; D is possibly TRBD2 (6 bases). The germline V gene has CDR1 KGHSH and CDR2 LQKENI. V was trimmed by 3 bases and J by 6 bases, leaving 25 bases between them. The CDR3 is 18 residues long. The CDR3 DNA, read in part, is TGTGCCAGCTCACCGGGAGGCGGCTCCGCGACTACCAGCGATACG. This gives the protein CASSPGGGSATTSDT. The entire CDR3 reads CASSPGGGSATTSDTQYF.

Details on this clone: The CDR3 end is not reached by the read, which stops 3 residues before it; the germline J gene fills it in. V gene TRBV7-2 combines with J gene TRBJ2-3; D unresolved. In germline, CDR1 is SGHTA, CDR2 FQGNSA. The CDR3 runs 15 residues. CDR3 DNA (partial): TGTGCCAGCAGTTCGCATGGAAACAGCAATCAGCCG. It codes for CASSSHGNSNQP. The CDR3, in full, reads CASSSHGNSNQPQYF.

Concerning this clone: Sequencing ends 3 residues short of the CDR3 end; the germline J gene provides the rest. The V call is TRBV18, the J call TRBJ2-2; perhaps TRBD1 as D (5 bases). CDR1 and CDR2 (germline): KGHSH, LQKENI. The CDR3 is made up of 16 amino acids. The CDR3 loop reads CASSPSWVGANEKLFF. CDR3 bases read: TGTGCCAGCTCACCTTCTTGGGTAGGGGCTAATGAAAAG. The entire variable domain, with the rest obtained from reference TRBV18 and TRBJ2-2, is as follows: NAGVMQNPRHLVRRRGQEARLRCSPMKGHSHVYWYRQLPEEGLKFMVYLQKENIIDESGMPKERFSAEFPKEGPSILRIQQVVRGDSAAYFCASSPSWVGANEKLFFGEGSRLTVL.

Details on this clone: The CDR3 is cut off 3 residues early in the read; its end comes from the germline J gene. The chain couples TRBV7-9 to TRBJ1-4; no definite D call. This CDR3 is built from 13 residues. Deletions cut 5 bases from V and 8 bases from J, with 12 bases between. Germline assignment: CDR1 SEHNR and CDR2 FQNEAQ (reference sequence). The CDR3 loop reads CASSRGGIEKLFF. CDR3 DNA (partial): TGTGCCAGCAGCCGGGGTGGTATAGAAAAA.

Comments on this clone: The read terminates 3 residues before the CDR3 end, so the remaining end is supplied by the germline J gene. The chain is built from TRBV6-2 or TRBV6-3 and TRBJ2-1; TRBD2 aligns across 8 bases. The CDR3 extends over 15 amino acids. The junction had 10 bases not matched to a gene; V was cut back by 6 bases and J by 6 bases. CDR1 is MNHEY, CDR2 SVGEGT, per germline. Incomplete CDR3 DNA: TGTGCCAGCAGGTCGGGGGGGGGAGGCGGCAATGAG. Translated: CASRSGGGGGNE. The CDR3 in its entirety is CASRSGGGGGNEQFF.

About this clone: Coverage ceases 3 residues before the CDR3 finishes, and the germline J gene fills in the end. This chain uses TRBV6-2 or TRBV6-3 with TRBJ2-5; D gene uncertain. Per germline, CDR1 MNHEY and CDR2 SVGEGT. Trimming took off 0 bases at V and 4 bases at J, with 9 bases between the two ends. This CDR3 contains 14 residues. The CDR3: CASSYSPRRETQYF. The part of the CDR3 DNA that was read is TGTGCCAGCAGTTACTCCCCTAGACGAGAGACC.

Comments on this clone: The DNA ends 3 residues before the CDR3 does, and the rest of the CDR3 is filled in from the germline J gene. The V gene is TRBV7-2, the J gene TRBJ2-7; D remains unclear. This CDR3 is built from 14 residues. Trimming cost V 2 bases and J 0 bases, with 8 bases left between them. Germline-derived CDR1 and CDR2 are SGHTA and FQGNSA. This chain's CDR3 is CASSLSRVSYEQYF. CDR3 DNA (partial): TGTGCCAGCAGCTTAAGTCGCGTCTCCTACGAG. Full variable domain (outside the CDR3, taken from reference TRBV7-2 and TRBJ2-7): GAGVSQSPSNKVTEKGKDVELRCDPISGHTALYWYRQSLGQGLEFLIYFQGNSAPDKSGLPSDRFSAERTGGSVSTLTIQRTQQEDSAVYLCASSLSRVSYEQYFGPGTRLTVT.

A note on this clone: The sequence runs out 3 residues before the end of the CDR3; the remainder is reconstructed from the germline J gene. V is TRBV7-8 and J is TRBJ2-2; 11 nucleotides match TRBD1. Germline trimming cut 2 bases from V and 7 bases from J; bases unmatched to any gene: 9. This CDR3 region has 17 residues. Germline CDR1 and CDR2: SGHVS and FQNEAQ. Partial CDR3 DNA: TGTGCCAGCAGCTTAAGTTTGGACAGGGGGCTCAACGGGGAG. Amino acids: CASSLSLDRGLNGE. The CDR3 as a whole reads CASSLSLDRGLNGELFF. Full variable domain (outside the CDR3, taken from reference TRBV7-8 and TRBJ2-2): GAGVSQSPRYKVAKRGQDVALRCDPISGHVSLFWYQQALGQGPEFLTYFQNEAQLDKSGLPSDRFFAERPEGSVSTLKIQRTQQEDSAVYLCASSLSLDRGLNGELFFGEGSRLTVL.

Details on this clone: The CDR3 extends 3 residues past the end of the read, so its final part is completed from the germline J gene. The chain employs TRBV28 and TRBJ2-2; D is perhaps TRBD2 (5 bases). Looked up from germline, CDR1 is MDHEN and CDR2 is SYDVKM. The CDR3 has 15 residues. Trimming stripped 5 bases from V and 7 bases from J, with 17 bases between. CDR3 DNA (partial): TGTGCCAGCAGTCCCCCCGGTAGCGCGGGCGGGGAG. This gives the protein CASSPPGSAGGE. The full CDR3 reads CASSPPGSAGGELFF.

Points on this clone: The missing CDR3 end, 3 residues past where the read stops, is filled in from the germline J gene. The chain employs TRBV7-9 and TRBJ1-1; no clear D gene. The germline gives CDR1 SEHNR, CDR2 FQNEAQ (reference sequence). The CDR3 loop spans 10 amino acids. The sequenced part of the CDR3 DNA is TGTGCCAGCGCGCAGGTTCGA. This codes for CASAQVR. The complete CDR3 protein is CASAQVRAFF.

In regard to this clone: The CDR3 end lies 3 residues beyond the end of the read and is filled in from the germline J gene. The V gene is TRBV7-3, the J gene TRBJ2-2; 10 bases map to TRBD2. Trimming at V came to 4 bases and at J to 6 bases, leaving 2 bases not matched to a gene. CDR3 length: 14 amino acids. The germline V gene encodes CDR1 SGHTA and CDR2 FQGTGA. The sequenced part of the CDR3 DNA is TGTGCCAGCAGCTCTAGCGGGAGCGCCGGGGAG. This gives the protein CASSSSGSAGE. The whole CDR3 protein is CASSSSGSAGELFF.

Of note for this clone: The read comes to an end 3 residues before the CDR3 does, leaving the germline J gene to fill in the end. This chain connects TRBV19 to TRBJ1-2; D is possibly TRBD1 (5 bases). The CDR3 covers 14 residues. Germline V lookup: CDR1 LNHDA, CDR2 SQIVND (reference sequence). The CDR3 here is CASSLGLGEHDYTF. CDR3 DNA (partial): TGTGCCAGTAGCCTGGGACTAGGGGAGCACGAC.

As to this clone: The read ends 3 residues shy of where the CDR3 ends; the end is completed using the germline J gene. The chain has TRBV7-3 and TRBJ2-1, with 8 positions matching TRBD2. The CDR3 extends over 15 amino acids. With V trimmed by 4 bases and J by 9 bases, 11 bases remained unmatched. The germline V gene encodes CDR1 SGHTA and CDR2 FQGTGA. CDR3 protein: CASSSGTSTLGEQFF. CDR3 DNA, as far as it was read: TGTGCCAGCAGCTCCGGGACTAGTACTTTGGGTGAG.

Comments on this clone: The observed sequence ends 3 residues before the CDR3 terminus, with the missing tail filled in from the germline J gene. The J gene is TRBJ2-1, the V gene TRBV10-3, with TRBD2 identical over 9 bases. This CDR3 spans 15 amino acids. V lost 3 bases, J lost 6 bases, and 6 bases stayed unmatched. Germline assignment: CDR1 ENHRY and CDR2 SYGVKD. The CDR3 here is CAISETIAGVNEQFF. The CDR3 bases that were read are TGTGCCATCAGTGAAACTATAGCGGGGGTCAATGAG.

Concerning this clone: The sequenced fragment ends 3 residues before the CDR3 boundary, so the rest is inferred from the germline J gene. The chain combines TRBV19 with TRBJ2-3; no clear D. The germline V and J ends were trimmed by 5 bases and 1 base, with 10 bases remaining between them. Germline loops: CDR1 LNHDA, CDR2 SQIVND (reference sequence). The CDR3 spans 14 residues. CDR3 protein: CASSSQWGTDTQYF. The covered CDR3 bases are TGTGCCAGTAGTTCACAGTGGGGCACAGATACG.

Worth noting for this clone: The missing CDR3 end, 3 residues past where the read stops, is filled in from the germline J gene. This rearrangement joins TRBV19 to TRBJ2-3; 9 positions match TRBD2. Germline lookup yields CDR1 LNHDA and CDR2 SQIVND (reference sequence). The CDR3 totals 15 residues. The CDR3 is CASSLGLAAQETQYF. Partial CDR3 DNA: TGTGCCAGTAGTTTGGGACTAGCAGCCCAAGAGACG.

Note on this clone: The CDR3 end lies 3 residues beyond the end of the read and is filled in from the germline J gene. This rearrangement joins TRBV7-2 to TRBJ2-2; 7 bases fit TRBD1. The germline gives CDR1 SGHTA, CDR2 FQGNSA. The CDR3 loop spans 15 amino acids. Incomplete CDR3 DNA: TGTGCCAGCAGCTTAGTAAAGGGGGCGGGTTCACCG. This encodes CASSLVKGAGSP. The whole CDR3 sequence is CASSLVKGAGSPLFF.

About this clone itself: Read data end 3 residues before the CDR3 end; the end is taken from the germline J gene. The V and J genes are TRBV10-1 and TRBJ2-1; the match to TRBD2 covers 10 bases. J lost 4 bases, V lost 4 bases, and 4 bases had no gene match. Germline CDR1 and CDR2: WNHNN and SYGVQD (reference sequence). The CDR3 extends over 15 amino acids. CDR3 in amino acids: CASSVILAGYNEQFF. The CDR3 DNA, read in part, is TGCGCCAGCAGTGTTATACTAGCGGGATACAATGAG.

Incomplete CDR3 DNA: TGTGCCAGCAGCTTTACAGCGGACTACAATGAG. As protein: CASSFTADYNE. The full CDR3 protein reads CASSFTADYNEQFF. The chain couples TRBV7-9 to TRBJ2-1; tentatively, D is TRBD2 (5 bases). With the read ending 3 residues before the CDR3 end, the germline J gene is used to fill in that end. Trimming took off 3 bases at V and 3 bases at J, with 9 bases between the two ends. Germline V CDR1 and CDR2: SEHNR, FQNEAQ (reference sequence). The CDR3 loop spans 14 amino acids.

As to this clone: The junction shows a germline mismatch at one end, possibly a read error. The read terminates 3 residues ahead of where the CDR3 ends, so the germline J gene completes it. V and J are TRBV4-2 and TRBJ1-2, with a possible D match to TRBD1 (5 bases). The CDR3 covers 15 residues. In germline, CDR1 is LGHNA, CDR2 YNFKEQ. The CDR3 bases that were read are TGCGCCAGCAGCCAAGATCGGCAGGGCCCCTATGGC. Its translation: CASSQDRQGPYG. In full, the CDR3 reads CASSQDRQGPYGYTF.

Worth noting for this clone: The missing CDR3 end, 3 residues past where the read stops, is filled in from the germline J gene. V gene TRBV6-2 or TRBV6-3 combines with J gene TRBJ2-2; no clear D gene. Germline V gene lookup returns CDR1 MNHEY and CDR2 SVGEGT. CDR3 length equals 12 residues. V was clipped by 6 bases and J by 6 bases, with 8 bases between them. This chain's CDR3 is CASRRSPGELFF. The sequenced CDR3 bases are TGTGCCAGCAGGAGGTCCCCCGGGGAG.